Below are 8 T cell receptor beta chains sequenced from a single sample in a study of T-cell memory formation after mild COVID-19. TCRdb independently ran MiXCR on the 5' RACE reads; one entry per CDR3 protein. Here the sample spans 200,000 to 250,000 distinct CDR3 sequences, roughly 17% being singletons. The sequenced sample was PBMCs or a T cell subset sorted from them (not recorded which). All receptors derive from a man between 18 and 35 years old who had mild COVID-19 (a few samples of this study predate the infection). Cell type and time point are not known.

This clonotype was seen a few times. Here the CDR3 reads CASSAQGSYNSPLHF. CDR3 bases: TGTGCCAGCAGTGCCCAGGGTTCCTATAATTCACCCCTCCACTTT. The V call is TRBV12-3 or TRBV12-4, the J call TRBJ1-6, with D possibly matching TRBD1 (5 bases). The CDR3 length is 15 residues. V was shortened by 5 bases and J by 1 base, with 9 bases between the two germline ends.

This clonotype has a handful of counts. The CDR3 DNA sequence: TGTGCCAGCAGCGTAGTTCCCGGCGGAGGCGGGCATGGCTACACCTTC. Encoded protein: CASSVVPGGGGHGYTF. The chain couples TRBV9 to TRBJ1-2; D is uncertain. Trimming took off 0 bases at V and 6 bases at J, with 18 bases between the two ends. The CDR3 is 16 amino acids. Germline V gives CDR1 SGDLS, CDR2 YYNGEE.

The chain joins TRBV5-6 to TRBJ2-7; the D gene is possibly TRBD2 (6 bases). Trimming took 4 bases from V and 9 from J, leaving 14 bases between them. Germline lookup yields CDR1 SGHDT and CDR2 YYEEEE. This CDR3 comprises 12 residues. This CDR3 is CASSRRGYTQYF. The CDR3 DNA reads TGTGCCAGCAGCAGGAGGGGATACACGCAGTACTTC.

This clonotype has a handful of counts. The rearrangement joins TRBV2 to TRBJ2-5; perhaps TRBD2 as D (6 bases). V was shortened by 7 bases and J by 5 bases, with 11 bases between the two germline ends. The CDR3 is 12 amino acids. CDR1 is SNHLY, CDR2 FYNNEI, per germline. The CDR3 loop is CASTMAGETQYF. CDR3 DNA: TGTGCCAGCACCATGGCGGGGGAGACCCAGTACTTC.

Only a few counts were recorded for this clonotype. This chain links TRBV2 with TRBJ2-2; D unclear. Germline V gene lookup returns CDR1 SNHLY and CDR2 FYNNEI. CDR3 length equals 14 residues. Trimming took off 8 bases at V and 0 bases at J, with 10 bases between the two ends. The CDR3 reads CASEPSSNTGELFF. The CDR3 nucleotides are TGTGCCAGCGAGCCTTCGTCGAACACCGGGGAGCTGTTTTTT.

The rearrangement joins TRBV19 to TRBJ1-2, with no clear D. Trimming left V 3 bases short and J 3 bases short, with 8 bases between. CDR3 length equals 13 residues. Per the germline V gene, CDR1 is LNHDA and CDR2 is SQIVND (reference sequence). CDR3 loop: CASSMGQDYGYTF. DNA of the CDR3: TGTGCCAGTAGTATGGGCCAGGACTATGGCTACACCTTC.

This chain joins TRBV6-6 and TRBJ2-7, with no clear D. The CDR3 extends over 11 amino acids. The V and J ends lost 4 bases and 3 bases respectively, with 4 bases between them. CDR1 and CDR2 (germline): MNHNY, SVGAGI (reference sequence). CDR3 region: CASSLIYEQYF. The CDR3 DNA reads TGTGCCAGCAGTTTGATCTACGAGCAGTACTTC.

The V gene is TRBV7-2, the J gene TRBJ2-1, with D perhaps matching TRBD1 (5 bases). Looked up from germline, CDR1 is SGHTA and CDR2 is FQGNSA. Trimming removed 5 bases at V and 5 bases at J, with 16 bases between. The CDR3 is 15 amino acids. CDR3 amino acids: CASSRQFSPDNEQFF. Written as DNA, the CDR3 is TGTGCCAGCAGCCGACAGTTTTCCCCGGACAATGAGCAGTTCTTC.